This TCR beta chain appears in the sequencing data of a study of T cells expressing NK-cell markers. Across the whole study: Eight donors were sequenced, of whom seven were HCMV-seropositive, while the remaining one was HCMV-seronegative.

The authors generated TCR beta cDNA through 5'RACE template switching with UMIs. TCRdb re-called the 5' RACE reads and catalogs CDR3 proteins one per entry, DNA excluded. This sample's table has hundreds of thousands of distinct CDR3 sequences. Germline CDR1 and CDR2: SGHAT and FQNNGV. CDR3 length equals 13 residues. Points on this clonotype: Antigen unknown.

Study-level results: Clones of NKG2C+ T cells that had expanded were of unclear HCMV specificity. Of the CD8+ T cell pool in five or six donors, about 1.0-7.5% was accounted for by dominant NKG2C+ clonotypes.

This rearrangement joins TRBV11-2 to TRBJ2-1. Sequencing used blood T cells: a sorted CD56 or NKG2C T cell subset, CD4+ or CD8+ T cells, or bulk PBMC T cells (not recorded which). The TCR was taken from a woman between 18 and 75 years old in good health. CDR3: CATQGLAYNEQFF.